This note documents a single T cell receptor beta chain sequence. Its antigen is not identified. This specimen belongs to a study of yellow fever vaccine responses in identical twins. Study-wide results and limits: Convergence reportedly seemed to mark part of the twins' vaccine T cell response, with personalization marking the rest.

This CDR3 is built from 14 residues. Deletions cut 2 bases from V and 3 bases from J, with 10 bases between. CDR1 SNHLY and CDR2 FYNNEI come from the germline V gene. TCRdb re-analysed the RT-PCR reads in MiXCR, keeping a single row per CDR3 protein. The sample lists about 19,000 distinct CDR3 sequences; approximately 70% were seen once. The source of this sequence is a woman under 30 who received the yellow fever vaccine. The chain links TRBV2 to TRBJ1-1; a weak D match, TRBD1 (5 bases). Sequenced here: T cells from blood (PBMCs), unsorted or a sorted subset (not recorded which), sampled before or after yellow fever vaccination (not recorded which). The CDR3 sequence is CASSEFQGDTEAFF. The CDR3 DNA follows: TGTGCCAGCAGTGAATTTCAGGGAGACACTGAAGCTTTCTTT.